This T cell receptor beta chain was obtained from a study of CD8 T cells in ankylosing spondylitis. V lost 3 bases, J lost 7 bases, and 13 bases lay in between. The V gene's germline CDR1 is SGHNT and CDR2 YYREEE (reference sequence). The CDR3 consists of 14 residues. This clonotype was recorded at least ten times. No antigen is known for it. Study-wide findings and caveats: Within matched ankylosing spondylitis synovial fluid, disease-linked clones were reportedly significantly enriched. Certain motif variants had earlier been reported in reactive arthritis synovial fluid and blood. A motif in TCR beta, a set of about eight highly homologous variants, appeared characteristic of ankylosing spondylitis blood.

Preparation of TCR beta libraries was done by quantitative 5'-RACE with molecular barcodes. MiXCR, applied by TCRdb to the 5' RACE reads, yields one record per CDR3 protein. The sample carries roughly 35,000 distinct CDR3 sequences, about 17% recorded once. The chain uses TRBV5-4 and TRBJ2-2; D may match TRBD1 or TRBD2 (6 bases each). The source of this sequence is a male donor with ankylosing spondylitis or in good health (not recorded which). Sequencing used blood. This chain's CDR3 is CASSWGADSGELFF. The CDR3, as DNA: TGTGCCAGCAGCTGGGGGGCTGATAGCGGGGAGCTGTTTTTT.